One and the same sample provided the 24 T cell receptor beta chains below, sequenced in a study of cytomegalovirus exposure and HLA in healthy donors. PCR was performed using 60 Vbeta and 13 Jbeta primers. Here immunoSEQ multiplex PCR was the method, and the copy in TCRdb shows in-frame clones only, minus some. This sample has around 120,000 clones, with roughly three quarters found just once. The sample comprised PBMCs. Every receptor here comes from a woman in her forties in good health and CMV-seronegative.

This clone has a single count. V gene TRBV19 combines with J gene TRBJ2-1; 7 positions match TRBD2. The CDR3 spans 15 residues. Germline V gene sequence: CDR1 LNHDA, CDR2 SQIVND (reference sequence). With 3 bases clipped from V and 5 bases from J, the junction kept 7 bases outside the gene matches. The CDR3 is CASSILAGDHNEQFF. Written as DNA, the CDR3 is TGTGCCAGTAGTATCCTGGCGGGAGACCACAATGAGCAGTTCTTC.

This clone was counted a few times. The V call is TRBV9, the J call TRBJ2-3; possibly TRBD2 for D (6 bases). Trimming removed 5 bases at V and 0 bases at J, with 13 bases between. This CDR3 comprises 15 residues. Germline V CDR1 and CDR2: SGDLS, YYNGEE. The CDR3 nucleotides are TGTGCCAGCAGGGGGGACTCCGGGAGCACAGATACGCAGTATTTT. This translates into CASRGDSGSTDTQYF.

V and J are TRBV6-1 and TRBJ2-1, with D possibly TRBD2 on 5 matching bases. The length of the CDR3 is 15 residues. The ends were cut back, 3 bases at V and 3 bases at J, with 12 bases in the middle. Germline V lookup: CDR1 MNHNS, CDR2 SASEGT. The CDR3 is CASSEEATLYNEQFF. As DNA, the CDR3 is TGTGCCAGCAGTGAGGAGGCTACCCTCTACAATGAGCAGTTCTTC.

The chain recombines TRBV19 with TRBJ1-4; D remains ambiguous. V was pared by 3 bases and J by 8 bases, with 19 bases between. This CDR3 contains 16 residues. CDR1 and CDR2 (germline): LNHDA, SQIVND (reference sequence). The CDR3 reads CASSMIEQIPGEKLFF. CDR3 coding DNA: TGTGCCAGTAGTATGATCGAACAGATACCAGGAGAAAAACTGTTTTTT.

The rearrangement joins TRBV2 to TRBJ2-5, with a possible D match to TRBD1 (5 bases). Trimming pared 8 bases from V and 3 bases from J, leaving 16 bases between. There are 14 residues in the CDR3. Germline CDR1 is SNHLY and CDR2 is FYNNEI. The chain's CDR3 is CASRPPRGEETQYF. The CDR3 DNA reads TGTGCCAGCCGCCCTCCTAGGGGTGAAGAGACCCAGTACTTC.

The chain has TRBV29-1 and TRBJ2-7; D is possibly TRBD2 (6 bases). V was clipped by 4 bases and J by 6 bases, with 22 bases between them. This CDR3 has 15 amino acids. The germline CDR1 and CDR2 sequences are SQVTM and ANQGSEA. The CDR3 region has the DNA TGCAGCGTTGCAGAGGTTGGGCGGGAAGGCAGCGAGCAGTACTTC. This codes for CSVAEVGREGSEQYF.

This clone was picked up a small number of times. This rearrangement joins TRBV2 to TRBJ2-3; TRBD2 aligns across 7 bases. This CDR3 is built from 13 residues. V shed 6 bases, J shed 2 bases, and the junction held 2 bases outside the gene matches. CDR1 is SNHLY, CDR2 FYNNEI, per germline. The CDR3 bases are TGTGCCAGCAGGGGGAGGGACACAGATACGCAGTATTTT. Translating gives CASRGRDTDTQYF.

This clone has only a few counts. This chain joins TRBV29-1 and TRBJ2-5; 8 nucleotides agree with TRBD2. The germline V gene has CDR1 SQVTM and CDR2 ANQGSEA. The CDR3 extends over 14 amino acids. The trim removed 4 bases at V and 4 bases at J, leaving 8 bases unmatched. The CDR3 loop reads CSVAGGRGGETQYF. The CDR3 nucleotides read TGCAGCGTTGCGGGAGGGAGGGGGGGAGAGACCCAGTACTTC.

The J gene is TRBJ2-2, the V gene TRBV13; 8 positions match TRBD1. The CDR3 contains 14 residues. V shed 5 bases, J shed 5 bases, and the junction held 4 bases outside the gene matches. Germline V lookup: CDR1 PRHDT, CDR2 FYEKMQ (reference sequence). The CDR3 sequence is CASSGGQETGELFF. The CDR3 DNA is TGTGCCAGCAGCGGGGGACAGGAGACCGGGGAGCTGTTTTTT. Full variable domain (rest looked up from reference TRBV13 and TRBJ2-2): AAGVIQSPRHLIKEKRETATLKCYPIPRHDTVYWYQQGPGQDPQFLISFYEKMQSDKGSIPDRFSAQQFSDYHSELNMSSLELGDSALYFCASSGGQETGELFFGEGSRLTVL.

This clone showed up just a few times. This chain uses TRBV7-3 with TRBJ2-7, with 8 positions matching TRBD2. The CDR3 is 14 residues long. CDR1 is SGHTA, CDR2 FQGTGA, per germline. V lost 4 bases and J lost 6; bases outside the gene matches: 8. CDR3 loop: CASSSAGGAGEQYF. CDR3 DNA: TGTGCCAGCAGCTCCGCGGGGGGAGCGGGCGAGCAGTACTTC. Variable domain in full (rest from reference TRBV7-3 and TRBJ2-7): GAGVSQTPSNKVTEKGKYVELRCDPISGHTALYWYRQSLGQGPEFLIYFQGTGAADDSGLPNDRFFAVRPEGSVSTLKIQRTERGDSAVYLCASSSAGGAGEQYFGPGTRLTVT.

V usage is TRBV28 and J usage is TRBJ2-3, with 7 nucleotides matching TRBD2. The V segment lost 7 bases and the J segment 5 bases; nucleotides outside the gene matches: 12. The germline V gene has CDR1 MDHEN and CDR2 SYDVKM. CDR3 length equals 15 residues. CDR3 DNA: TGTGCCAGCACTCTCGGGGGGAGGGGAGAAGATACGCAGTATTTT. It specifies CASTLGGRGEDTQYF.

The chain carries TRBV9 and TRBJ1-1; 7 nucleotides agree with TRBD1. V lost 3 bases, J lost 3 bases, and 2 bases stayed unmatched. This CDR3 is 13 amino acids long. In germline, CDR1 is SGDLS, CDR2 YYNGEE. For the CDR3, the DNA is TGTGCCAGCAGCGGACAGGGTTACACTGAAGCTTTCTTT. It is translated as CASSGQGYTEAFF.

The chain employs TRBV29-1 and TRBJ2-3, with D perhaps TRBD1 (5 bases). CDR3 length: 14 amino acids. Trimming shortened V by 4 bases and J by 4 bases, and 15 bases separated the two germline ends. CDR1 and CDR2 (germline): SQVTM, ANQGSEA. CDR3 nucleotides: TGCAGCGTTGGTAGGACACAGATAGCAGATACGCAGTATTTT. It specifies CSVGRTQIADTQYF.

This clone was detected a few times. The chain's CDR3 is CASSLASRTGGVYEQYF. The CDR3 nucleotides are TGCGCCAGCAGCTTGGCATCACGGACAGGGGGAGTGTACGAGCAGTACTTC. The rearrangement uses TRBV5-1 and TRBJ2-7; 10 bases agree with TRBD1. The CDR3 is 17 amino acids. V dropped 0 bases and J dropped 4; count of bases not matched to a gene: 10. The germline CDR1 and CDR2 sequences are SGHRS and YFSETQ.

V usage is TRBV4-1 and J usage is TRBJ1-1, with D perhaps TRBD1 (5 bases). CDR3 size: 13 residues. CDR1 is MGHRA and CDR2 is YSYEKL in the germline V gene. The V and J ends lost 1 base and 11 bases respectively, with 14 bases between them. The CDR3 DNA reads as TGCGCCAGCAGCCAAGTCCCGTCGCCAGGGGCTTTCTTT. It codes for CASSQVPSPGAFF.

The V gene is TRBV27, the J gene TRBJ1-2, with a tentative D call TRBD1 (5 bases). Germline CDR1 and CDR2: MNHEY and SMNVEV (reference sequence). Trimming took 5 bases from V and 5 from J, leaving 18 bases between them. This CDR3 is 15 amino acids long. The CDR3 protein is CASSVAGAGGYGYTF. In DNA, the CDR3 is TGTGCCAGCAGTGTTGCCGGGGCCGGGGGTTATGGCTACACCTTC.

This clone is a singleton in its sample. CDR3 region: CASSLGQGAPGELFF. CDR3 nucleotides: TGCGCCAGCAGCTTGGGACAGGGGGCGCCCGGGGAGCTGTTTTTT. The rearrangement joins TRBV5-1 to TRBJ2-2, with 10 positions matching TRBD1. This CDR3 is built from 15 residues. J lost 6 bases, V lost 0 bases, and 2 bases had no gene match. The germline V gene has CDR1 SGHRS and CDR2 YFSETQ.

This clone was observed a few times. The CDR3: CASSPSLGEGNGYTF. The CDR3 DNA reads as TGTGCCAGCAGTCCCTCCCTCGGGGAGGGGAACGGCTACACCTTC. The chain combines TRBV28 with TRBJ1-2; tentative D call: TRBD1 (5 bases). CDR1 and CDR2 (germline): MDHEN, SYDVKM. V lost 5 bases, J lost 8 bases, and 21 bases lay in between. The length of the CDR3 is 15 residues.

The CDR3 region has the DNA TGTGCCAGTGCAGACATCAGCCTACGAGTGCAGTACTTC. Protein product: CASADISLRVQYF. This chain joins TRBV19 and TRBJ2-5; no definite D call. This CDR3 has 13 residues. Trimming removed 8 bases at V and 11 bases at J, with 21 bases between. Germline CDR1 reads LNHDA; CDR2 reads SQIVND (reference sequence).

The CDR3 spells CASSGGTSAFYEQYF. The CDR3 nucleotides read TGCGCCAGCAGCGGCGGGACTAGCGCCTTCTACGAGCAGTACTTC. The V call is TRBV10-2, the J call TRBJ2-7, with 10 bases aligning to TRBD2. The CDR3 contains 15 residues. Trimming removed 6 bases from V and 3 bases from J; junction bases left unmatched: 8. The V gene's germline CDR1 is WSHSY and CDR2 SAAADI.

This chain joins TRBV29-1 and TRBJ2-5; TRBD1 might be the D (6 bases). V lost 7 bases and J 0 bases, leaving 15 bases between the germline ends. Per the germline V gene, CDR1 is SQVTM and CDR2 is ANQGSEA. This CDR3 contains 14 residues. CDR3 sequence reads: CSALGRGNQETQYF. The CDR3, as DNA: TGCAGCGCTCTGGGCAGGGGTAACCAAGAGACCCAGTACTTC.

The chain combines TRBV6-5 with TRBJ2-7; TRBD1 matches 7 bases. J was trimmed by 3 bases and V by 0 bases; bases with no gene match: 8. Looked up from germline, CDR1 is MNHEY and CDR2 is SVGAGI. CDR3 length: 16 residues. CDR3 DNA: TGTGCCAGCAGTTACTCGAGTCCCTCAGGGGGCTACGAGCAGTACTTC. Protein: CASSYSSPSGGYEQYF.

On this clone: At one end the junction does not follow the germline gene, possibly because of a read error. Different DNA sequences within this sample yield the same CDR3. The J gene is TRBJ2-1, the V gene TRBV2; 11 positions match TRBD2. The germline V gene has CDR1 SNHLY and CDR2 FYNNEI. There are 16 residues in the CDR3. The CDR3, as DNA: TGTGCCAGCAGTGGGACTAGCGGGCGATCCTACAATGAGCAATTCTTC. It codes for CASSGTSGRSYNEQFF.

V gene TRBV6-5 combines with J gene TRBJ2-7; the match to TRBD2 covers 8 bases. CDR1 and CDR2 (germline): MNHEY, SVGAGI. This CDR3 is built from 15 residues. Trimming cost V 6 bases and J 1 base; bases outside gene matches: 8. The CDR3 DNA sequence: TGTGCCAGCAGCCCCGGGACTAGATTGTCCTACGAGCAGTACTTC. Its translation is CASSPGTRLSYEQYF.